A single sample is the source of the 15 T cell receptor beta chains below, sequenced in a study of tumor-infiltrating lymphocytes in primary liver carcinoma. For each extraction, RNA and DNA were obtained together from about 20-30 mg of unsorted bulk tissue. The template, roughly 550 ng total RNA, yielded TCR beta cDNA made with a constant-region primer. For TCR beta, libraries were produced by three nested multiplex PCR rounds using slightly modified ARM-PCR. Each of the first two PCR rounds ran roughly 9 cycles with TRBV1-TRBV30 forward and C-beta reverse primers. TCRdb independently ran MiXCR on the multiplex PCR reads; one entry per CDR3 protein. Found here are about 120,000 distinct CDR3 sequences, under 70% of them singletons; the top ten hold 7.5% to 10%. Sequencing was performed on tumor-adjacent normal liver tissue. These receptors came from a woman aged 55-75 years with primary liver carcinoma and hepatitis B virus infection.

This chain connects TRBV7-9 to TRBJ1-1; perhaps TRBD1 as D (6 bases). CDR1 and CDR2 from the germline V gene are SEHNR and FQNEAQ (reference sequence). The CDR3 totals 15 residues. V shed 6 bases and J shed 2 bases, with 16 bases lying between them. The CDR3 DNA reads as TGTGCCAGCAGTCTCCCGACAGGCTCTAACACTGAAGCTTTCTTT. Translated, it gives CASSLPTGSNTEAFF.

With respect to this clonotype: It may be a read error: a sequence one base away is much more abundant. The chain combines TRBV30 with TRBJ2-5; D gene ambiguous. V lost 1 base to trimming and J lost 2 bases, with 14 bases between them. The CDR3 consists of 15 residues. Looked up from germline, CDR1 is GTSNPN and CDR2 is SVGIG (reference sequence). This CDR3 is CAWSDGLVPQETQYF. The CDR3 DNA reads as TGTGCCTGGAGTGATGGCCTAGTGCCGCAAGAGACCCAGTACTTC.

Note on this clonotype: A read error may produce the germline difference seen at one junction end. The chain couples TRBV7-8 to TRBJ2-1; 9 nucleotides agree with TRBD1. CDR1 SGHVS and CDR2 FQNEAQ come from the germline V gene. The CDR3 has 15 residues. This CDR3 is CANSPRQGAYNEQFF. The CDR3 DNA reads TGTGCCAACAGCCCGCGACAGGGGGCCTACAATGAGCAGTTCTTC.

About this clonotype itself: This clone may be a read error of a much larger clone one base away. The V call is TRBV28, the J call TRBJ1-1, with D hard to call. Trimming removed 5 bases at V and 1 base at J, with 8 bases between. The CDR3 is 13 amino acids. The germline V gene encodes CDR1 MDHEN and CDR2 SYDVKM. DNA for the CDR3: TGTGCCAGCAGTGACACAGCGAACACTGAAGCTTTCTTT. This gives the protein CASSDTANTEAFF.

Turning to this clonotype: One end of the junction is discordant with germline, which a read error may explain. The chain is built from TRBV6-5 and TRBJ2-1, with a weak D call TRBD1 (6 bases). The CDR3 is 15 residues long. Germline-derived CDR1 and CDR2 are MNHEY and SVGAGI. The CDR3 is CASGMRTERKNEQSF. In DNA form, the CDR3 reads TGTGCCAGCGGGATGAGGACAGAAAGAAAGAATGAGCAGTCCTTC.

This clonotype appeared once. The chain combines TRBV12-3 or TRBV12-4 with TRBJ2-1; D is possibly TRBD1 (5 bases). Near its end, the DNA agrees better with TRBJ2-7, so the J call may be wrong. The CDR3 extends over 13 amino acids. The CDR3, as DNA: TGTGCCAGCAGCTTACAGGTGTACAATGAGCAGTACTTC. Translating gives CASSLQVYNEQYF.

On this clonotype itself: The junction departs from the called germline gene at one end, perhaps through a read error. This chain uses TRBV11-2 with TRBJ1-5; D perhaps matches TRBD1 (6 bases). Germline V gene lookup returns CDR1 SGHAT and CDR2 FQNNGV. The CDR3 runs 17 residues. The CDR3 is CVSSLGLSGAENQPQHF. For the CDR3, the DNA is TGTGTCAGCAGCTTAGGCCTATCGGGGGCTGAGAATCAGCCACAGCATTTT.

In regard to this clonotype: The CDR3 end shows no conserved phenylalanine or tryptophan, and so a read error is likely. The chain is built from TRBV28 and TRBJ2-6; D ambiguous. This CDR3 has 16 residues. V gave up 0 bases and J gave up 0 bases, with 6 bases separating them. The germline V gene has CDR1 MDHEN and CDR2 SYDVKM. The CDR3 coding sequence is TGTGCCAGCAGTTTATGGGAATCCTCTGGGGCCAACGTCCTGACTCTC. Its translation is CASSLWESSGANVLTL.

Points on this clonotype: A much bigger clone sits one base away, suggesting this may be a read error. This chain links TRBV28 with TRBJ2-5; D gene unclear. This CDR3 is built from 11 residues. Germline assignment: CDR1 MDHEN and CDR2 SYDVKM. The CDR3 protein is CASSNEKTHYF. CDR3 nucleotides: TGTGCCAGCAGCAATGAGAAGACCCACTACTTC. The full variable domain, with the rest looked up from reference TRBV28 and TRBJ2-5, is DVKVTQSSRYLVKRTGEKVFLECVQDMDHENMFWYRQDPGLGLRLIYFSYDVKMKEKGDIPEGYSVSREKKERFSLILESASTNQTSMYLCASSNEKTHYFGPGTRLLVL.

Of note for this clonotype: Its ends do not fully match the called genes, so a read error is possible. V usage is TRBV29-1 and J usage is TRBJ2-1, with a possible D match to TRBD1 (6 bases). Germline CDR1 and CDR2: SQVTM and ANQGSEA. CDR3 size: 16 residues. The CDR3 loop is CSVPSHKDRPYNKQFF. CDR3 bases: TGCAGCGTTCCCTCACATAAGGACAGACCCTACAATAAGCAGTTCTTC.

On this clonotype itself: One end of the junction varies from germline; a read error may be responsible. The V gene is TRBV11-2, the J gene TRBJ2-7, with TRBD2 as a possible D gene (5 bases). Germline V gives CDR1 SGHAT, CDR2 FQNNGV. This CDR3 has 15 residues. CDR3 region: CASSFSRGTPYEQYF. The CDR3 region has the DNA TGTGCCAGCAGCTTTAGTCGGGGAACCCCCTACGAGCAATACTTC.

J is TRBJ1-1 and V is TRBV29-1; a possible D gene is TRBD1 (5 bases). The CDR3 is made up of 13 amino acids. Looked up from germline, CDR1 is SQVTM and CDR2 is ANQGSEA. The CDR3 coding sequence is TGCGGCATTATAAAAGGGGCCACCACTGAAGCTTTCTTT. It specifies CGIIKGATTEAFF.

Details on this clonotype: The final CDR3 position lacks the conserved phenylalanine or tryptophan, pointing to a likely read error. The DNA is left out, because the CDR3 cannot be placed on it with certainty; the CDR3 is given as TCRdb lists it. The CDR3 loop reads CSIGWGAGELLY. This chain links TRBV29-1 with TRBJ2-2; TRBD1 is taken as the D call from the table, unchecked against the DNA. The CDR3 has 12 residues if both end residues are counted. The germline CDR1 and CDR2 sequences are SQVTM and ANQGSEA.

Turning to this clonotype: A read error may account for a junction end that differs from germline. The genes are TRBV6-6 and TRBJ2-1, with 12 bases matching TRBD2. This CDR3 comprises 17 residues. The V gene's germline CDR1 is MNHNY and CDR2 SVGAGI (reference sequence). CDR3 residues: CASNYPTSGGPYNEQFF. Written as DNA, the CDR3 is TGTGCCAGCAATTATCCGACTAGCGGGGGTCCCTATAATGAGCAGTTCTTC.

The chain combines TRBV5-4 with TRBJ2-1, with D perhaps assigned TRBD1 or TRBD2 (6 bases each). CDR3 length: 14 residues. Trimming took off 9 bases at V and 5 bases at J, with 18 bases between the two ends. Germline lookup yields CDR1 SGHNT and CDR2 YYREEE (reference sequence). CDR3 region: CANSERGRNNEQFF. The CDR3 region has the DNA TGTGCCAATAGCGAAAGGGGGAGGAACAATGAGCAGTTCTTC.